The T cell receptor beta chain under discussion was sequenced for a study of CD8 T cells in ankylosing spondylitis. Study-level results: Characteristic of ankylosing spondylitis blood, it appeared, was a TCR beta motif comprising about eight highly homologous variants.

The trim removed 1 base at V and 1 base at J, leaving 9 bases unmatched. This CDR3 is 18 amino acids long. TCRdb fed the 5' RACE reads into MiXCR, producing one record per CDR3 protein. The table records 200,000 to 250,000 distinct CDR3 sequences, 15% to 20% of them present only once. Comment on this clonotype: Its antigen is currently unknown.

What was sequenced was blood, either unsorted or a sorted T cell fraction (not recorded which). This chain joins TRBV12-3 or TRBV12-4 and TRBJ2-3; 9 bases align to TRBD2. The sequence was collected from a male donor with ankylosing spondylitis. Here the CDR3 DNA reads TGTGCCAGCAGTTTAGGAGATTGGGCGGGGGGGCGCACAGATACGCAGTATTTT. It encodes CASSLGDWAGGRTDTQYF.